The subject of this entry is one T cell receptor (beta chain). Its antigen is still unknown. Per-nucleotide qualities are absent, and no much larger clonotype sits a single base away. Library generation was performed with PCR. TCRdb lists the instrument as Illumina HiSeq 2500. To reduce PCR and sequencing biases, unique molecular identifiers were incorporated into the TCR beta cDNA libraries. Approximately 500,000 cDNA molecules were obtained per 1 to 10 million input T cells, so each molecule approximated one T cell. The patient libraries were prepared and sequenced with the same protocol used for the earlier healthy control dataset. Samples belonging to the same batch were prepared together, multiplexed and sequenced on a shared HiSeq lane. On the study's bioinformatics: MIGEC handled the raw barcoded reads, throwing out single-read molecular identifier groups before consensus assembly and CDR3 extraction. Clonotype tables were post-analysed with VDJtools, and diversity was normalized by down-sampling all datasets to the smallest sample size. In repertoire overlap clustering, CDR3 amino acid sequences, but not nucleotide sequences, were matched to correct batch-related cross-sample contamination. TCRdb reanalyzed the raw reads on its own, using fastp at Q25 for trimming and MiXCR for clone calling, and kept in-frame beta chains. Every distinct CDR3 protein forms one entry, paired with its most common genes and DNA. None of the V and J calls come from the authors' own analysis; TCRdb made them. The sample has over 700,000 distinct CDR3 sequences on record, less than 35% of them singletons. The ten largest account for approximately 0.55% of the sample.

The source of the sample is a study of post-analysis software for immune sequencing data (dated by TCRdb to the mid-2010s). About the study as a whole: The recorded disease courses included relapsing-remitting, secondary progressive and progressive-relapsing multiple sclerosis, and some patients had no subtype annotation. Patient repertoires were compared against roughly 11 previously published healthy control repertoires from donors aged about 6 to 26 years. A subset of samples was prepared in parallel using single-end sample barcoding, then pooled and co-amplified after Illumina adapter ligation.

The research as a whole found: The multiple sclerosis patient group was slightly younger than the control group. When samples were clustered directly using the F measure, samples prepared in the same batch co-clustered strongly, which prompted a batch-effect correction. Normalized Chao1 diversity was significantly lower in multiple sclerosis patients than controls, suggesting substantial peripheral T-cell clonal expansion.

TCR beta repertoires were profiled from peripheral blood of some 13 young patients with multiple sclerosis to demonstrate the VDJtools post-analysis software. Multiple sclerosis patients were children and adolescents aged about 6 to 15 years. Sequencing input: blood. This receptor was obtained from a girl aged 10 to 17 with multiple sclerosis.

The sequenced DNA: TGCGCCAGCAGCCAAGATCTACAGGGGTGGCCCCTAGACACCGGGGAGCTGTTTTTT. This is translated as CASSQDLQGWPLDTGELFF. Here the chain combines TRBV4-3 and TRBJ2-2, with TRBD1 matching 7 junction bases. The CDR3 spans 19 residues, from the cysteine through the phenylalanine. The sequence is cut down to CDR3 DNA, 57 bases in frame from base 1. Sequences LGHNA (CDR1) and YSLEER (CDR2) are obtained from the germline V gene. Germline trimming amounts to 0 bases on V and 3 bases on J, with 13 as the count of junction bases outside the gene matches.